Sequencing of this T cell receptor beta chain was carried out in a study of shared clonotypes between healthy human individuals. Whole-study context: Used for every donor were three CD4 naive, three CD4 memory, two CD8 naive and one CD8 memory plate. Study findings and constraints: Among non-shared clonotypes, generation probabilities were lower than among those shared by all four donors. Memory subsets generally showed lower estimated richness than naive subsets.

Generated by immunoSEQ multiplex PCR, the TCRdb table keeps only in-frame clones and is missing some. The data contain roughly 2.2 million clones, approximately 93% of them seen just once; the ten biggest clones take up under 0.45%. Trimming took 5 bases from V and 3 from J; bases not matched to a gene: 14. The CDR3 contains 18 residues. From germline, CDR1 is ENHRY and CDR2 SYGVKD. This clone was detected once. No antigen is known for it. The donors, healthy adults who were HIV-negative, had experienced no recent acute infections or vaccinations. Sample: naive CD4+ T cells from PBMCs. Documented subset: CD45RA+ positively selected. This receptor was identified in a man younger than 35 in good health. Some clones in this sample may be carry-over from other donors' samples. V gene TRBV10-3 combines with J gene TRBJ2-7; 12 bases agree with TRBD2. CDR3: CAISSPPGLAGLVYEQYF. DNA for the CDR3: TGTGCCATCAGTTCCCCCCCGGGACTAGCGGGCCTTGTCTACGAGCAGTACTTC.